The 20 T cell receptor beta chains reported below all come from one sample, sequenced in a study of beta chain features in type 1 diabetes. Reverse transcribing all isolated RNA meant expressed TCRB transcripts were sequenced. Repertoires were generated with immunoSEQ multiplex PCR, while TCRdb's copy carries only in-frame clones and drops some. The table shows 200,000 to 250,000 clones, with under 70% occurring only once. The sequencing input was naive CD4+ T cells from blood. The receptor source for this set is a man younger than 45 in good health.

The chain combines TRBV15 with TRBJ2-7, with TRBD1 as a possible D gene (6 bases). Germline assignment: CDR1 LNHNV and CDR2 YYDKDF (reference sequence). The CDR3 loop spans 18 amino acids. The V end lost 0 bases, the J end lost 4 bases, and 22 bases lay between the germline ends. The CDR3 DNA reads TGTGCCACCAGCAGAGATAGCTGGTCGGAGGACAGACAATACGAGCAGTACTTC. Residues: CATSRDSWSEDRQYEQYF.

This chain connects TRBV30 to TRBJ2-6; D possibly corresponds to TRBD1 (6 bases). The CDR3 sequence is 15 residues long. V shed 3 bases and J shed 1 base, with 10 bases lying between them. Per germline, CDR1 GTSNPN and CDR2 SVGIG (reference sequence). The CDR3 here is CAWRQGSSGANVLTF. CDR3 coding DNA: TGTGCCTGGAGACAGGGCAGTTCTGGGGCCAACGTCCTGACTTTC.

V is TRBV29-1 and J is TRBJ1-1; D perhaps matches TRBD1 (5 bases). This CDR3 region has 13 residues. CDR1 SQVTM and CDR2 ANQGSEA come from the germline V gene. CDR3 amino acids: CSALRQGGTEAFF. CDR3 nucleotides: TGCAGTGCACTCCGTCAGGGCGGAACTGAAGCTTTCTTT.

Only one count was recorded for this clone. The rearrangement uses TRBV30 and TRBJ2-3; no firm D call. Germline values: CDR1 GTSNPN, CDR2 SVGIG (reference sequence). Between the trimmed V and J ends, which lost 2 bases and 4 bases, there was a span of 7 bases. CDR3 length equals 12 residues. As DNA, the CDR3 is TGTGCCTGGAGTCCGTATGCAGATACGCAGTATTTT. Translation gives CAWSPYADTQYF.

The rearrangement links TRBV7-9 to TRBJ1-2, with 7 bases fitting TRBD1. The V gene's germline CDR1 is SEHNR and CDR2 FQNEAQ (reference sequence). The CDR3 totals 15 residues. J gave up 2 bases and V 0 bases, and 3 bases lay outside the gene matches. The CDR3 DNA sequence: TGTGCCAGCAGCTTAGCGCTCAGGGGGAACTATGGCTACACCTTC. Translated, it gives CASSLALRGNYGYTF. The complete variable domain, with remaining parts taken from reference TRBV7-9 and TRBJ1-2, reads DTGVSQNPRHKITKRGQNVTFRCDPISEHNRLYWYRQTLGQGPEFLTYFQNEAQLEKSRLLSDRFSAERPKGSFSTLEIQRTEQGDSAMYLCASSLALRGNYGYTFGSGTRLTVV.

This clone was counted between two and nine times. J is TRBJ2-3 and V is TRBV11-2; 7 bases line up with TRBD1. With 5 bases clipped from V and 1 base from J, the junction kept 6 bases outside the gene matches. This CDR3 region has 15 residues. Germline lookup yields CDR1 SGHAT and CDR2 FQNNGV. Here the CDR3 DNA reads TGTGCCAGCAGCCAAAGGGACAGCCGCACAGATACGCAGTATTTT. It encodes CASSQRDSRTDTQYF.

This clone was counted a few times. The CDR3 loop is CASSGTGELFF. CDR3 nucleotide sequence: TGTGCCAGCAGTGGGACCGGGGAGCTGTTTTTT. The rearrangement joins TRBV25-1 to TRBJ2-2; no reliable D call. In germline, CDR1 is MGHDK, CDR2 SYGVNS. The V and J ends lost 4 bases and 5 bases respectively, with 2 bases between them. This CDR3 comprises 11 residues. Based on the CDR3 plus reference TRBV25-1 and TRBJ2-2, the full variable domain is EADIYQTPRYLVIGTGKKITLECSQTMGHDKMYWYQQDPGMELHLIHYSYGVNSTEKGDLSSESTVSRIRTEHFPLTLESARPSHTSQYLCASSGTGELFFGEGSRLTVL.

Here the CDR3 reads CASSTQGARETQYF. In DNA, the CDR3 is TGTGCCAGCAGCACGCAGGGGGCGCGTGAGACCCAGTACTTC. This sequence joins TRBV7-9 and TRBJ2-5, with TRBD1 matching over 8 bases. Germline V gives CDR1 SEHNR, CDR2 FQNEAQ (reference sequence). This CDR3 has 14 amino acids. The V gene end was trimmed by 5 bases and the J gene end by 5 bases; junction bases not matched to a gene: 7.

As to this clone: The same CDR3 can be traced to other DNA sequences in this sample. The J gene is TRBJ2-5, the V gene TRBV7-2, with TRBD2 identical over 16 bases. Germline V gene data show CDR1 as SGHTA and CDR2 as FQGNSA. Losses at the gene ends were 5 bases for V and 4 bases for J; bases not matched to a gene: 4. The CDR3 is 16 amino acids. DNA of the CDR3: TGTGCCAGCAGCCAGGGACTAGCGGGGGGGCGAGAGACCCAGTACTTC. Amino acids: CASSQGLAGGRETQYF.

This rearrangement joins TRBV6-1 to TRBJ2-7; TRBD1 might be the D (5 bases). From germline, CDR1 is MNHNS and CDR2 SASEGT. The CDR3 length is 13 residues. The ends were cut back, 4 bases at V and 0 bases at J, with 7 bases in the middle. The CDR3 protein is CASSGGHSYEQYF. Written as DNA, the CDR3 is TGTGCCAGCAGTGGGGGCCACTCCTACGAGCAGTACTTC.

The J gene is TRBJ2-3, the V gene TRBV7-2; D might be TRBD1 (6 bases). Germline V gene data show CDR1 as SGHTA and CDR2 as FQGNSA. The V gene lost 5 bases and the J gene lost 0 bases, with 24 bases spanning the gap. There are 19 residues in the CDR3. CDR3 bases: TGTGCCAGCAGCGTCCACCTCCGCACGGACAGATATAGCACAGATACGCAGTATTTT. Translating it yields CASSVHLRTDRYSTDTQYF.

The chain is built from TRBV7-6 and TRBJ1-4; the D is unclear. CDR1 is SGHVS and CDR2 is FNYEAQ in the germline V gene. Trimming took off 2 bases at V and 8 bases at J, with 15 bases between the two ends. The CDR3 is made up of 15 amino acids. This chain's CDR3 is CASSLWATANEKLFF. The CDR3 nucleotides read TGTGCCAGCAGCTTATGGGCGACCGCCAACGAAAAACTGTTTTTT. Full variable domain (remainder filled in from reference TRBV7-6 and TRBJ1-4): GAGVSQSPRYKVTKRGQDVALRCDPISGHVSLYWYRQALGQGPEFLTYFNYEAQQDKSGLPNDRFSAERPEGSISTLTIQRTEQRDSAMYRCASSLWATANEKLFFGSGTQLSVL.

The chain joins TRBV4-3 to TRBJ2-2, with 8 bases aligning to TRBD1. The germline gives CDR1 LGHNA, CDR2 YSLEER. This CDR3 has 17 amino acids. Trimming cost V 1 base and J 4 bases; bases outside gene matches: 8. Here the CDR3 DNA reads TGCGCCAGCAGCCAAGCTTGGGGACAGGCGCTCACCGGGGAGCTGTTTTTT. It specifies CASSQAWGQALTGELFF.

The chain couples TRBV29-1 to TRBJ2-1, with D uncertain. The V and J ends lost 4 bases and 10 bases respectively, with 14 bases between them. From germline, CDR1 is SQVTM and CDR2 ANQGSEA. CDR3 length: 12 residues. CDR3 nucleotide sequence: TGCAGCGTTGTGAGGCTTTTCGGGGAGCAGTTCTTC. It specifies CSVVRLFGEQFF.

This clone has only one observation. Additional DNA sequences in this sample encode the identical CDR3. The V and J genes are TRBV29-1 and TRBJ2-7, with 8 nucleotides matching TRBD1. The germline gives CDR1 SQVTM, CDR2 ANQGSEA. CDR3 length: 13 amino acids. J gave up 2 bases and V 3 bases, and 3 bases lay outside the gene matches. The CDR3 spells CSVDGTGPYEQYF. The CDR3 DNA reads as TGCAGCGTTGACGGGACAGGACCCTACGAGCAGTACTTC.

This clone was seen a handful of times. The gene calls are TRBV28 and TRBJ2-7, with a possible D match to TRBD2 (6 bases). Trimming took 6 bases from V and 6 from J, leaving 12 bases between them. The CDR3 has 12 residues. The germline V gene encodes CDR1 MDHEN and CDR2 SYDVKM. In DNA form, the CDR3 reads TGTGCCAGCAGGACGGAGGGTTTCGAGCAGTACTTC. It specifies CASRTEGFEQYF.

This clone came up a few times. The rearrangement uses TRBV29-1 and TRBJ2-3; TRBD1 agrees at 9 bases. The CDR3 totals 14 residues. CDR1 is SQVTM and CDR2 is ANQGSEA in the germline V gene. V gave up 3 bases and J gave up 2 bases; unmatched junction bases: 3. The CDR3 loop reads CSVEGTGNTDTQYF. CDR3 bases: TGCAGCGTTGAGGGGACAGGGAACACAGATACGCAGTATTTT.

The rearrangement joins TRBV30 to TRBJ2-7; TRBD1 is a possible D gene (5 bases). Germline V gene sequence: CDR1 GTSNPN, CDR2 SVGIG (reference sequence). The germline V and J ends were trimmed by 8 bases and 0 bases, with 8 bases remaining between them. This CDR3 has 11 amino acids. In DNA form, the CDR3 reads TGTGCCCTGACAGTCTCCTACGAGCAGTACTTC. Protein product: CALTVSYEQYF.

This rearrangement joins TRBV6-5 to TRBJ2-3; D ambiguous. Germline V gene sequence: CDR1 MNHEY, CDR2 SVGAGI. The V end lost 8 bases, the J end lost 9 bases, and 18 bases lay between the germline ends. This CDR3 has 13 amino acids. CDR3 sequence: CASVPPGHATQYF. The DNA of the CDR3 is TGTGCCAGCGTACCACCGGGCCATGCCACGCAGTATTTT.

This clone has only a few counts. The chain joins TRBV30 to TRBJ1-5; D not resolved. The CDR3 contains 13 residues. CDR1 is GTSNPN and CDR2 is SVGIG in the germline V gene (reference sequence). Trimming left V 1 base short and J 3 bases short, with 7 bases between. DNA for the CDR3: TGTGCCTGGAGTGATAGGGCCAATCAGCCCCAGCATTTT. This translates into CAWSDRANQPQHF.